Listed here are 10 T cell receptor beta chains from one sample, sequenced in a study of neoadjuvant anti-PD-1 for oral cavity cancer. Sequencing used immunoSEQ multiplex PCR; TCRdb keeps in-frame clones, though not all of them. Of approximately 68,000 clones listed, approximately 87% are singletons. Time point specified: after neoadjuvant nivolumab, at surgical resection. Sequenced here: PBMCs, sampled after nivolumab (anti-PD-1) treatment. These receptors were taken from a person aged 35-79 years with oral cavity squamous cell carcinoma.

This clone was detected only once. The V call is TRBV5-1, the J call TRBJ2-2; D gene ambiguous. The CDR3 sequence is 15 residues long. From germline, CDR1 is SGHRS and CDR2 YFSETQ. Trimming pared 2 bases from V and 4 bases from J, leaving 12 bases between. CDR3: CASSFEAWGTGELFF. The CDR3 region has the DNA TGCGCCAGCAGCTTCGAGGCTTGGGGCACCGGGGAGCTGTTTTTT.

The V call is TRBV7-6, the J call TRBJ1-4, with 10 bases matching TRBD1. Germline-derived CDR1 and CDR2 are SGHVS and FNYEAQ. The length of the CDR3 is 16 residues. Trimming at V came to 6 bases and at J to 0 bases, leaving 4 bases not matched to a gene. The CDR3 DNA follows: TGTGCCAGCAGACCAGGACAGGGGGCAACTAATGAAAAACTGTTTTTT. Its protein product is CASRPGQGATNEKLFF.

V is TRBV30 and J is TRBJ2-7; 9 positions agree with TRBD1. The CDR3 sequence is 16 residues long. V lost 4 bases to trimming and J lost 2 bases; unmatched junction nucleotides: 12. In germline, CDR1 is GTSNPN, CDR2 SVGIG (reference sequence). CDR3 sequence (DNA): TGTGCCTGGACCGAAACAGGGGGCGAAAAGGCCTACGAGCAGTACTTC. Its translation: CAWTETGGEKAYEQYF.

The chain combines TRBV10-1 with TRBJ2-5, with 10 nucleotides matching TRBD1. The end of the DNA fits TRBJ2-7 better, so the J call may be wrong. Germline lookup yields CDR1 WNHNN and CDR2 SYGVQD (reference sequence). The length of the CDR3 is 14 residues. The CDR3 protein is CASSAGTGAFEQYF. CDR3 bases: TGCGCCAGCAGCGCCGGGACAGGGGCATTCGAGCAGTACTTC.

Only a few counts were recorded for this clone. The chain recombines TRBV6-5 with TRBJ1-6; a possible D gene is TRBD1 (6 bases). This CDR3 spans 14 amino acids. V lost 8 bases, J lost 4 bases, and 12 bases lay in between. Germline loops: CDR1 MNHEY, CDR2 SVGAGI. The CDR3 loop reads CASREGGYNSPLHF. In DNA, the CDR3 is TGTGCCAGCCGTGAGGGGGGGTATAATTCACCCCTCCACTTT.

The rearrangement joins TRBV7-9 to TRBJ2-7, with 10 bases fitting TRBD1. The germline V gene has CDR1 SEHNR and CDR2 FQNEAQ (reference sequence). The CDR3 consists of 14 residues. V lost 5 bases, J lost 3 bases, and 4 bases stayed unmatched. The CDR3 is CASSPRDRGYEQYF. The CDR3 nucleotides are TGTGCCAGCAGCCCGAGGGACAGGGGCTACGAGCAGTACTTC.

The chain links TRBV7-2 to TRBJ2-1; TRBD2 matches at 13 bases. There are 16 residues in the CDR3. Losses at the gene ends were 4 bases for V and 8 bases for J; bases not matched to a gene: 8. CDR1 SGHTA and CDR2 FQGNSA come from the germline V gene. The CDR3 bases are TGTGCCAGCAGCTCCCGGACTAGCGGGAGAATATATGAGCAGTTCTTC. It is translated as CASSSRTSGRIYEQFF.

This clone was detected once. The CDR3 region has the DNA TGTGCCAGCAGCTTAGTAGTAGGGGTAAACACTGAAGCTTTCTTT. This encodes CASSLVVGVNTEAFF. The gene calls are TRBV11-2 and TRBJ1-1, with a tentative D call TRBD1 (5 bases). Germline loops: CDR1 SGHAT, CDR2 FQNNGV. The CDR3 totals 15 residues. Between the trimmed V and J ends, which lost 1 base and 2 bases, there was a span of 11 bases.

This chain connects TRBV2 to TRBJ1-1; D gene ambiguous. The CDR3 totals 13 residues. Trimming cost V 8 bases and J 5 bases, with 15 bases left between them. The germline V gene encodes CDR1 SNHLY and CDR2 FYNNEI. The CDR3 region has the DNA TGTGCCAGCGTTGAGTCCCGGCTTACTGAAGCTTTCTTT. This codes for CASVESRLTEAFF.

The rearrangement joins TRBV6-6 to TRBJ2-7; 10 nucleotides agree with TRBD1. The CDR3 spans 14 residues. CDR1 and CDR2 from the germline V gene are MNHNY and SVGAGI (reference sequence). The J segment lost 3 bases and the V segment lost 5 bases, leaving 4 bases of the junction unmatched. The CDR3 reads CASSRQGAGYEQYF. Written as DNA, the CDR3 is TGTGCCAGCAGTCGACAGGGGGCGGGCTACGAGCAGTACTTC.